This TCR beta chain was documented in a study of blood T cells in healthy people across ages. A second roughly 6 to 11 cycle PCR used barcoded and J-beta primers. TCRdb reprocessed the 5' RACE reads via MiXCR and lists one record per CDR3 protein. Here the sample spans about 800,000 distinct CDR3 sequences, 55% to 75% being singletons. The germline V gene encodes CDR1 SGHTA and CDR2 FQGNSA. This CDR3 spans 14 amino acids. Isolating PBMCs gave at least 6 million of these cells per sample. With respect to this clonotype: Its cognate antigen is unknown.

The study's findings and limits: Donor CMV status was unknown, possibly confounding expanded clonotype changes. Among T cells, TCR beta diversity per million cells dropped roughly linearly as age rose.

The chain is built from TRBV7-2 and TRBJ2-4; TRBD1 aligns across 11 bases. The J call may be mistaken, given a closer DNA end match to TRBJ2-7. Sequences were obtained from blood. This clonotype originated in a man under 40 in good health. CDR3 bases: TGTGCCAGCGGTGGGACAGGGGGATCGGGCGAGCAGTACTTC. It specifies CASGGTGGSGEQYF.